The 24 T cell receptor beta chains below come from one sample, sequenced in a study of blood T cell repertoires in COVID-19. Repertoires were generated with immunoSEQ multiplex PCR, while TCRdb's copy carries only in-frame clones and drops some. The data contain 120,000 to 150,000 clones, roughly nine tenths of them singletons. The sample comprised peripheral blood. The origin of the receptors is a human donor in a cohort sampled during active COVID-19.

This clone has just one count. The chain combines TRBV4-1 with TRBJ1-2; 8 nucleotides agree with TRBD1. The V segment lost 0 bases and the J segment 4 bases; nucleotides outside the gene matches: 4. Germline lookup yields CDR1 MGHRA and CDR2 YSYEKL. CDR3 length: 15 residues. CDR3 in amino acids: CASSQETGGSYGYTF. The DNA of the CDR3 is TGCGCCAGCAGCCAAGAAACAGGGGGTTCCTATGGCTACACCTTC.

The J gene is TRBJ2-5, the V gene TRBV30; a weak D match, TRBD2 (7 bases). This CDR3 spans 16 amino acids. Germline CDR1 and CDR2: GTSNPN and SVGIG (reference sequence). Trimming removed 0 bases from V and 4 bases from J, with 18 bases in between. CDR3 protein: CAWSVRGGGAGETQYF. The CDR3, as DNA: TGTGCCTGGAGTGTAAGGGGGGGAGGGGCTGGAGAGACCCAGTACTTC.

The chain has TRBV7-9 and TRBJ1-1, with D unclear. V was cut by 2 bases and J by 0 bases, with 7 bases left in between. Germline V gene lookup returns CDR1 SEHNR and CDR2 FQNEAQ (reference sequence). The CDR3 extends over 14 amino acids. CDR3 amino acids: CASSLLGMNTEAFF. The CDR3 DNA reads as TGTGCCAGCAGCTTACTCGGGATGAACACTGAAGCTTTCTTT.

This clone has only one observation. The chain employs TRBV7-8 and TRBJ2-7; TRBD1 matches at 7 bases. Germline V gene data show CDR1 as SGHVS and CDR2 as FQNEAQ. The V segment lost 5 bases and the J segment 3 bases; nucleotides outside the gene matches: 13. CDR3 size: 16 residues. As DNA, the CDR3 is TGTGCCAGCAGCCCAATCCCCATGGGACAGAGCTACGAGCAGTACTTC. It specifies CASSPIPMGQSYEQYF.

V is TRBV5-1 and J is TRBJ2-3, with 12 bases aligning to TRBD2. Per the germline V gene, CDR1 is SGHRS and CDR2 is YFSETQ. With 0 bases clipped from V and 1 base from J, the junction kept 0 bases outside the gene matches. CDR3 size: 16 residues. The CDR3 loop is CASSLGLAGGTDTQYF. CDR3 nucleotides: TGCGCCAGCAGCTTGGGACTAGCGGGGGGCACAGATACGCAGTATTTT.

This clone has a single count. The chain combines TRBV6-5 with TRBJ2-5; 8 bases line up with TRBD1. V gave up 10 bases and J gave up 4 bases; unmatched junction bases: 8. The CDR3 runs 13 residues. From germline, CDR1 is MNHEY and CDR2 SVGAGI. The CDR3: CATNRGTGETQYF. In DNA, the CDR3 is TGTGCCACCAACAGGGGGACAGGAGAGACCCAGTACTTC.

The chain employs TRBV30 and TRBJ2-2, with D possibly matching TRBD1 (6 bases). The germline V gene encodes CDR1 GTSNPN and CDR2 SVGIG (reference sequence). The CDR3 length is 14 residues. V lost 3 bases, J lost 6 bases, and 14 bases lay in between. The CDR3 protein is CAWRGTRWAGELFF. The CDR3 nucleotides read TGTGCCTGGAGGGGGACACGATGGGCCGGGGAGCTGTTTTTT.

This chain links TRBV30 with TRBJ1-6; D is perhaps TRBD1 (6 bases). The germline V gene has CDR1 GTSNPN and CDR2 SVGIG (reference sequence). The CDR3 length is 14 residues. With 5 bases removed from V and 7 bases from J, the gap between germline ends came to 15 bases. This CDR3 reads CAWSGGRGNSPLHF. In DNA form, the CDR3 reads TGTGCCTGGTCCGGCGGCAGGGGCAATTCACCCCTCCACTTT.

In DNA, the CDR3 is TGTGCCAGCAGCGCTGTTCCCGCACCAGGGACAGGCCTGTCAGGCGATGGCTACACCTTC. Translation: CASSAVPAPGTGLSGDGYTF. The V call is TRBV5-4, the J call TRBJ1-2, with 8 bases lining up with TRBD1. The CDR3 spans 20 residues. Germline loops: CDR1 SGHNT, CDR2 YYREEE (reference sequence). With V trimmed by 4 bases and J by 6 bases, 26 bases remained unmatched.

Details on this clone: An end of the junction does not agree with germline; a read error may underlie this. The gene calls are TRBV7-7 and TRBJ2-3; D may be TRBD2 (7 bases). Germline assignment: CDR1 SSHAT and CDR2 FNYEAQ (reference sequence). The length of the CDR3 is 15 residues. CDR3 DNA: TGTGCTAGCAGCTTGGGGGGGCCGGGCACAGATACGCAGTATTTT. This gives the protein CASSLGGPGTDTQYF.

The chain uses TRBV3-1 (or the pseudogene TRBV3-2) and TRBJ1-1; tentatively, D is TRBD1 (6 bases). Germline-derived CDR1 and CDR2 are LGHDT and YNNKEL (reference sequence). This CDR3 has 15 amino acids. Trimming took 2 bases from V and 4 from J, leaving 14 bases between them. CDR3 amino acids: CASSQLAGGSTEAFF. As DNA, the CDR3 is TGTGCCAGCAGCCAACTTGCGGGGGGCTCCACTGAAGCTTTCTTT.

Comments on this clone: The same CDR3 can be traced to other DNA sequences in this sample. The chain recombines TRBV19 with TRBJ2-5, with 7 bases fitting TRBD2. CDR3 size: 13 residues. Losses at the gene ends were 5 bases for V and 5 bases for J; bases not matched to a gene: 5. Germline loops: CDR1 LNHDA, CDR2 SQIVND (reference sequence). The CDR3 region is CASSPQGGETQYF. The DNA of the CDR3 is TGTGCCAGTAGTCCGCAGGGAGGGGAGACCCAGTACTTC.

A single count supports this clone. The rearrangement joins TRBV10-1 to TRBJ2-5; tentatively, D is TRBD1 (6 bases). The CDR3 is made up of 13 amino acids. CDR1 and CDR2 (germline): WNHNN, SYGVQD (reference sequence). With 5 bases removed from V and 1 base from J, the gap between germline ends came to 8 bases. This chain's CDR3 is CASSRTAQETQYF. CDR3 coding DNA: TGCGCCAGCAGTCGGACAGCCCAAGAGACCCAGTACTTC.

The chain links TRBV6-1 to TRBJ1-2; no clear D gene. CDR1 MNHNS and CDR2 SASEGT come from the germline V gene. CDR3 length equals 13 residues. V was pared by 2 bases and J by 3 bases, with 7 bases between. DNA of the CDR3: TGTGCCAGCAGTGAAAACAGAGACTATGGCTACACCTTC. It specifies CASSENRDYGYTF.

The chain recombines TRBV19 with TRBJ1-2, with D possibly being TRBD1 (6 bases). CDR3 length: 13 residues. V shed 4 bases and J shed 7 bases, with 13 bases lying between them. Germline loops: CDR1 LNHDA, CDR2 SQIVND (reference sequence). The CDR3 is CASSSRGGAGYTF. The DNA for the CDR3 is TGTGCCAGTAGTAGCCGCGGGGGCGCTGGCTACACCTTC. The variable domain in full, with the rest retrieved from reference TRBV19 and TRBJ1-2, is DGGITQSPKYLFRKEGQNVTLSCEQNLNHDAMYWYRQDPGQGLRLIYYSQIVNDFQKGDIAEGYSVSREKKESFPLTVTSAQKNPTAFYLCASSSRGGAGYTFGSGTRLTVV.

The V and J genes are TRBV6-5 and TRBJ2-7; D unresolved. Trimming cost V 0 bases and J 3 bases, with 6 bases left between them. The germline CDR1 and CDR2 sequences are MNHEY and SVGAGI. The CDR3 has 13 residues. DNA of the CDR3: TGTGCCAGCAGTTACTCGACAAGCTACGAGCAGTACTTC. Translated: CASSYSTSYEQYF.

The V gene is TRBV7-9, the J gene TRBJ1-5, with TRBD1 as a possible D gene (5 bases). The CDR3 extends over 15 amino acids. V shed 2 bases and J shed 6 bases, with 14 bases lying between them. CDR1 is SEHNR and CDR2 is FQNEAQ in the germline V gene (reference sequence). CDR3 region: CASSLNRAGPQPQHF. CDR3 DNA: TGTGCCAGCAGCTTAAATCGGGCAGGGCCTCAGCCCCAGCATTTT.

V gene TRBV25-1 combines with J gene TRBJ1-3; D is uncertain. The V and J ends lost 2 bases and 3 bases respectively, with 8 bases between them. CDR1 and CDR2 from the germline V gene are MGHDK and SYGVNS. The CDR3 is 14 amino acids. The CDR3 spells CASSERGYGNTIYF. For the CDR3, the DNA is TGTGCCAGCAGTGAACGGGGTTATGGAAACACCATATATTTT.

This rearrangement joins TRBV6-5 to TRBJ2-7; 9 positions agree with TRBD1. Germline assignment: CDR1 MNHEY and CDR2 SVGAGI. J lost 4 bases, V lost 6 bases, and 7 bases had no gene match. The CDR3 is 14 residues long. The CDR3 loop is CASRPDRGSYEQYF. The CDR3 region has the DNA TGTGCCAGCAGACCGGACAGGGGAAGTTACGAGCAGTACTTC.

The genes are TRBV27 and TRBJ2-3; 11 bases align to TRBD2. The CDR3 is 18 residues long. Germline V CDR1 and CDR2: MNHEY, SMNVEV (reference sequence). V was pared by 2 bases and J by 2 bases, with 9 bases of the junction left unmatched. The CDR3 sequence: CASSLTPASGGYTDTQYF. CDR3 sequence (DNA): TGTGCCAGCAGTTTAACGCCGGCTAGCGGGGGGTACACAGATACGCAGTATTTT.

This chain links TRBV3-1 (or the pseudogene TRBV3-2) with TRBJ2-7, with 7 bases matching TRBD1. J lost 4 bases, V lost 4 bases, and 13 bases had no gene match. Germline assignment: CDR1 LGHDT and CDR2 YNNKEL (reference sequence). The CDR3 has 16 residues. The CDR3 coding sequence is TGTGCCAGCAGCCTCCACGACGGACAGGACCGATACGAGCAGTACTTC. It encodes CASSLHDGQDRYEQYF.

The chain combines TRBV21-1 with TRBJ1-1. TRBV21-1 is flagged as a pseudogene. This CDR3 is 13 amino acids long. The CDR3 is CASSMDRGTEAFF. In nucleotides, the CDR3 is TGTGCCAGCAGCATGGATAGAGGCACTGAAGCTTTCTTT.

The chain carries TRBV23-1 and TRBJ1-5; tentatively, D is TRBD1 (6 bases). TRBV23-1 counts as an open reading frame of uncertain function. Trimming cost V 9 bases and J 6 bases, with 18 bases left between them. The CDR3 is made up of 14 amino acids. The CDR3 coding sequence is TGCGCCAGACAGGGAATCGGCCAGGGTCAGCCCCAGCATTTT. The encoded protein is CARQGIGQGQPQHF.

V usage is TRBV7-2 and J usage is TRBJ2-7; 7 bases line up with TRBD1. Germline lookup yields CDR1 SGHTA and CDR2 FQGNSA. There are 14 residues in the CDR3. The ends lost 5 bases at V and 3 bases at J; junction bases unmatched: 7. Written as DNA, the CDR3 is TGTGCCAGCAGCCTTCGGACAGGAAACTACGAGCAGTACTTC. Translating gives CASSLRTGNYEQYF.